This T cell receptor beta chain originates from a study of CD8 T cells in Susac syndrome. The RNA input was roughly 0.45 to 1 ug, and it was reverse transcribed with random hexamers. The immunoSEQ assay covered 54 Vbeta and 13 Jbeta segments for CDR3. In TCRdb, the immunoSEQ multiplex PCR reads were re-called with MiXCR into one record per CDR3 protein. The sample holds 400,000 to 550,000 distinct CDR3 sequences, approximately 85% seen once. Germline loops: CDR1 MDHEN, CDR2 SYDVKM. The length of the CDR3 is 15 residues. V lost 5 bases and J lost 4, with 17 bases in between. The authors carried out high-throughput sequencing of TCR beta. They applied it to CD8+ and CD4+ T cells obtained from blood. The authors negatively isolated CD8+ and CD4+ T cells and FACS-enriched TEMRA cells.

The sample consisted of CD8+ T cells from PBMCs. V and J are TRBV28 and TRBJ1-2, with D tentatively TRBD1 (6 bases). This TCR was recovered from a human donor with multiple sclerosis. CDR3 in amino acids: CASSLPTGTPYGYTF. DNA for the CDR3: TGTGCCAGCAGTCTTCCGACCGGGACACCCTATGGCTACACCTTC.